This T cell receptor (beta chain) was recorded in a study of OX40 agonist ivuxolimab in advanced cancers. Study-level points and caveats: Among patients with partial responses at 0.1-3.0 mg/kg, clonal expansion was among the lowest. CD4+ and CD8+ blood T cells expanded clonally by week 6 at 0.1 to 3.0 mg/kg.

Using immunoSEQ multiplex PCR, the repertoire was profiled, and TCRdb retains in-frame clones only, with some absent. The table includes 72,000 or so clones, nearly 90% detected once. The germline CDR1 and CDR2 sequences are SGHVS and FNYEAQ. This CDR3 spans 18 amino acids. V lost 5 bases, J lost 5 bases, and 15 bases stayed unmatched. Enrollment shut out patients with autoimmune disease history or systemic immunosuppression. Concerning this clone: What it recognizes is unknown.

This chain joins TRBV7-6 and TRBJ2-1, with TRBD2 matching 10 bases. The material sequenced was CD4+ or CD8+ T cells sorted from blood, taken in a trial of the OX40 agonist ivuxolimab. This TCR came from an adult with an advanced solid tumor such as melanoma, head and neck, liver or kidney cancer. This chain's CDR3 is CASSPSIGTSVTHNEQFF. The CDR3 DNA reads TGTGCCAGCAGCCCCTCAATCGGGACTAGCGTTACCCACAATGAGCAGTTCTTC.